This TCR beta chain stems from a study of regulatory T cells in long-lasting Graves disease. This clonotype was seen a handful of times. What it recognizes is unknown. Study-level results: Possibly, accuracy suffered from the small sample size.

Time point of the sample: newly diagnosed GD, antithyroid drugs for less than 3 months. RNA extracted from PBMCs served as the sequencing template. Arm-PCR of CDR3 regions and iRepertoire HTBI primers were used to build TCR beta libraries. TCRdb reprocessed the multiplex PCR reads with MiXCR, giving one entry per CDR3 protein. Of roughly 500,000 distinct CDR3 sequences listed, 13% were seen once; the top ten hold 10%. The CDR3 has 13 amino acids. Trimming stripped 5 bases from V and 1 base from J, with 8 bases between. Germline V CDR1 and CDR2: LNHDA, SQIVND (reference sequence). In addition, the sample was reused for a study of T cells in Graves' hyperthyroidism and ophthalmopathy. From that study: Newly diagnosed patients aged 18 to 65 had hyperthyroidism of under 2 months' duration.

This rearrangement joins TRBV19 to TRBJ1-2; D is unclear. The source was peripheral blood mononuclear cells (PBMCs), collected at new diagnosis, from a patient treated with antithyroid drugs. The TCR comes from a young man with Graves disease. The chain's CDR3 is CASSSNLNYGYTF. Here the CDR3 DNA reads TGTGCCAGTAGTTCTAACCTTAACTATGGCTACACCTTC.